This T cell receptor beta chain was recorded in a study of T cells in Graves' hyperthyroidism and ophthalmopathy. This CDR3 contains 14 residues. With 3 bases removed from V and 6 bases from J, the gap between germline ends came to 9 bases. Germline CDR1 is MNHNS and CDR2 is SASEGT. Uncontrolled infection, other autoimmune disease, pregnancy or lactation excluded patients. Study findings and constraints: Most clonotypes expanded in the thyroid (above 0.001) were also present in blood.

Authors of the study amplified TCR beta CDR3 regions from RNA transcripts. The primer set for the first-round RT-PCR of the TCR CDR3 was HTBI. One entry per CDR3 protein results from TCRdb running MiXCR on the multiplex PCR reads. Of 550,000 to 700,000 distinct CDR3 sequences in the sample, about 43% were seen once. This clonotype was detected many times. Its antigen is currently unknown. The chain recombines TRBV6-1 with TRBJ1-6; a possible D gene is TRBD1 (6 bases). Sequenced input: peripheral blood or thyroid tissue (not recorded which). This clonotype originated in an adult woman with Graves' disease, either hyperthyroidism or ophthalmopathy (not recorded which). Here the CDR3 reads CASSDRDINSPLHF. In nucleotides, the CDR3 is TGTGCCAGCAGTGATCGGGACATTAATTCACCCCTCCACTTT.